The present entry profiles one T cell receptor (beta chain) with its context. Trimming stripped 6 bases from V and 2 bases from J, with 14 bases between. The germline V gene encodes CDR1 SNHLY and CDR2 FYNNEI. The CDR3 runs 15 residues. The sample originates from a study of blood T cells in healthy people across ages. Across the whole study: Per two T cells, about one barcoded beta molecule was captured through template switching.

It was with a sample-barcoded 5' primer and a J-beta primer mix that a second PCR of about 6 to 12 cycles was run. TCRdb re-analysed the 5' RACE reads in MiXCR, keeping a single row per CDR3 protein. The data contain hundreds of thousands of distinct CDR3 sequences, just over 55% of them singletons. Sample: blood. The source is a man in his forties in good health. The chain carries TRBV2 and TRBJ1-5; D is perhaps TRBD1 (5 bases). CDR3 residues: CASSPTVSGNQPQHF. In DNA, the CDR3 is TGTGCCAGCAGCCCGACAGTTTCTGGCAATCAGCCCCAGCATTTT.